These 7 T cell receptor beta chains came from one sample sequenced in a study of T cell changes during pregnancy in multiple sclerosis. Assay used: immunoSEQ multiplex PCR; TCRdb lists only in-frame clones, some missing. This table has about 130,000 clones, roughly 96% appearing once. Sequencing was performed on peripheral blood, taken after pregnancy. These receptors were taken from a female donor with multiple sclerosis, enrolled in a pregnancy study.

The chain has TRBV29-1 and TRBJ1-2; weak D call: TRBD1 (6 bases). CDR3 size: 14 residues. Germline assignment: CDR1 SQVTM and CDR2 ANQGSEA. V was clipped by 6 bases and J by 4 bases, with 18 bases between them. The CDR3 is CSVAIRGRSYGYTF. CDR3 bases: TGCAGCGTCGCCATCAGGGGAAGGAGCTATGGCTACACCTTC. Supplemented by reference TRBV29-1 and TRBJ1-2, the full variable domain reads SAVISQKPSRDICQRGTSLTIQCQVDSQVTMMFWYRQQPGQSLTLIATANQGSEATYESGFVIDKFPISRPNLTFSTLTVSNMSPEDSSIYLCSVAIRGRSYGYTFGSGTRLTVV.

The chain employs TRBV11-1 and TRBJ2-1, with a tentative D call TRBD1 (6 bases). V was cut by 1 base and J by 9 bases, with 7 bases left in between. This CDR3 is built from 12 residues. Germline V gene data show CDR1 as SGHAT and CDR2 as FQDESV (reference sequence). The CDR3 reads CASSLGGGEQFF. The CDR3 DNA follows: TGTGCCAGCAGCTTAGGAGGGGGTGAGCAGTTCTTC.

The rearrangement links TRBV7-6 to TRBJ2-1, with a tentative D call TRBD2 (6 bases). Per germline, CDR1 SGHVS and CDR2 FNYEAQ. Trimming stripped 5 bases from V and 5 bases from J, with 13 bases between. The length of the CDR3 is 14 residues. This chain's CDR3 is CASSPRLADNEQFF. CDR3 coding DNA: TGTGCCAGCAGCCCACGATTAGCGGACAATGAGCAGTTCTTC.

Concerning this clone: In the same sample, other DNA sequences code for this CDR3. Written as DNA, the CDR3 is TGTGCCAGCAGGAGCGGGGCGGGGGAGACCCAGTACTTC. This codes for CASRSGAGETQYF. This chain connects TRBV19 to TRBJ2-5; 7 nucleotides match TRBD2. From germline, CDR1 is LNHDA and CDR2 SQIVND (reference sequence). The length of the CDR3 is 13 residues. V was pared by 9 bases and J by 5 bases, with 9 bases of the junction left unmatched. The full variable domain, rest sourced from reference TRBV19 and TRBJ2-5, is DGGITQSPKYLFRKEGQNVTLSCEQNLNHDAMYWYRQDPGQGLRLIYYSQIVNDFQKGDIAEGYSVSREKKESFPLTVTSAQKNPTAFYLCASRSGAGETQYFGPGTRLLVL.

The chain uses TRBV30 and TRBJ2-7; 8 bases are a match to TRBD1. Germline assignment: CDR1 GTSNPN and CDR2 SVGIG (reference sequence). This CDR3 has 15 residues. V was pared by 2 bases and J by 5 bases, with 11 bases of the junction left unmatched. The CDR3 reads CAWSFLRQGQDEQYF. DNA for the CDR3: TGTGCCTGGAGTTTCCTCCGACAGGGGCAGGACGAGCAGTACTTC.

The chain is built from TRBV4-3 and TRBJ2-2, with 11 positions matching TRBD2. The V and J ends lost 1 base and 4 bases, in that order; junction bases with no gene match: 2. This CDR3 region has 16 residues. The V gene's germline CDR1 is LGHNA and CDR2 YSLEER. The CDR3 spells CASSQGLAGPTGELFF. The CDR3 DNA is TGCGCCAGCAGCCAAGGACTAGCGGGGCCCACCGGGGAGCTGTTTTTT.

The rearrangement uses TRBV29-1 and TRBJ2-7, with a tentative D call TRBD1 (5 bases). Germline V gene sequence: CDR1 SQVTM, CDR2 ANQGSEA. The CDR3 extends over 11 amino acids. The ends were cut back, 5 bases at V and 3 bases at J, with 8 bases in the middle. The chain's CDR3 is CSVTDIYEQYF. CDR3 DNA: TGCAGCGTTACGGACATCTACGAGCAGTACTTC.